Shown below are 9 T cell receptor beta chains from a single sample sequenced in a study of T-cell reconstitution after alpha-beta-depleted transplantation in children. Unique molecular identifiers were incorporated into the prepared TCRbeta library. TCRdb ran MiXCR on the PCR reads and lists one entry per CDR3 protein. The data contain over 100,000 distinct CDR3 sequences, about a tenth of them singletons. The sample in question was PBMCs, obtained before TCRalphabeta/CD19-depleted stem cell transplant. The receptor set was obtained from a boy between 2 and 10 years old with acute lymphoblastic leukemia, due to receive a stem cell transplant.

As DNA, the CDR3 is TGTGCCAGCAGCGGGGCTAGCGGGAATCGGGAGCAGTTCTTC. It is translated as CASSGASGNREQFF. This chain joins TRBV7-9 and TRBJ2-1, with TRBD2 matching 9 bases. CDR3 length: 14 residues. V lost 5 bases to trimming and J lost 10 bases; unmatched junction nucleotides: 9. In germline, CDR1 is SEHNR, CDR2 FQNEAQ (reference sequence).

The sample holds a few counts of this clonotype. The rearrangement links TRBV11-2 to TRBJ2-7; weak D call: TRBD1 (5 bases). V lost 2 bases, J lost 2 bases, and 19 bases lay in between. This CDR3 has 17 residues. Germline V gene data show CDR1 as SGHAT and CDR2 as FQNNGV. Written as DNA, the CDR3 is TGTGCCAGCAGCTTAAGCAATGAGTTCAGACAGCCCTACGAGCAGTACTTC. Protein product: CASSLSNEFRQPYEQYF.

The chain recombines TRBV11-2 with TRBJ2-1; possible D gene TRBD1, 6 bases. Between the trimmed V and J ends, which lost 5 bases and 10 bases, there was a span of 15 bases. The CDR3 totals 13 residues. Germline lookup yields CDR1 SGHAT and CDR2 FQNNGV. In nucleotides, the CDR3 is TGTGCCAGCAGCAACAGGGTAGTTGCCGAGCAGTTCTTC. It translates to CASSNRVVAEQFF.

The J gene is TRBJ2-3, the V gene TRBV27; weak D call: TRBD1 (5 bases). V was shortened by 2 bases and J by 1 base, with 10 bases between the two germline ends. This CDR3 spans 15 amino acids. From germline, CDR1 is MNHEY and CDR2 SMNVEV (reference sequence). The CDR3 is CASSLQGKGTDTQYF. As DNA, the CDR3 is TGTGCCAGCAGTTTACAGGGAAAGGGCACAGATACGCAGTATTTT.

This clonotype was seen many times. The chain uses TRBV5-1 and TRBJ2-7, with a tentative D call TRBD2 (6 bases). The CDR3 runs 14 residues. Trimming pared 5 bases from V and 5 bases from J, leaving 17 bases between. Germline CDR1 is SGHRS and CDR2 is YFSETQ. The CDR3 DNA sequence: TGCGCCAGCAGGGTTCGGGGGAACCCCGACGAGCAGTACTTC. It yields the protein CASRVRGNPDEQYF.

This clonotype was picked up a small number of times. The rearrangement links TRBV7-2 to TRBJ2-5, with 8 nucleotides matching TRBD1. The J segment lost 6 bases and the V segment lost 2 bases, leaving 14 bases of the junction unmatched. CDR3 length equals 17 residues. The germline V gene has CDR1 SGHTA and CDR2 FQGNSA. CDR3 protein: CASSLYGSGGQGQTQYF. In DNA form, the CDR3 reads TGTGCCAGCAGCTTATACGGGTCCGGCGGACAGGGCCAGACCCAGTACTTC.

The chain is built from TRBV12-3 or TRBV12-4 and TRBJ2-7; the D gene is possibly TRBD1 (6 bases). V gave up 2 bases and J gave up 6 bases, with 11 bases separating them. CDR3 size: 13 residues. The CDR3: CASSLPGAGEQYF. The CDR3, as DNA: TGTGCCAGCAGTTTACCAGGGGCGGGCGAGCAGTACTTC.

This clonotype was observed a few times. The chain uses TRBV18 and TRBJ1-6, with 11 bases identical to TRBD1. CDR3 length: 16 residues. Germline V CDR1 and CDR2: KGHSH, LQKENI. The V and J ends lost 2 bases and 10 bases, in that order; junction bases with no gene match: 7. CDR3 nucleotide sequence: TGTGCCAGCTCACCAGGGACAGGGGGATTGCAGTCACCCCTCCACTTT. Translated: CASSPGTGGLQSPLHF.

This clonotype was detected a few times. This chain links TRBV5-6 with TRBJ1-4, with unresolved D. V was clipped by 0 bases and J by 8 bases, with 17 bases between them. CDR1 and CDR2 from the germline V gene are SGHDT and YYEEEE. The CDR3 spans 16 residues. This CDR3 reads CASSLGGTSLREKLFF. The CDR3 nucleotides read TGTGCCAGCAGCTTGGGAGGAACGTCTCTGAGGGAAAAACTGTTTTTT.